The sample holds a few counts of the clone carrying this TCR beta chain. Its antigen is undetermined. This sample is drawn from a study of early T cells in non-severe SARS-CoV-2 infection. Study-wide results and limits: There was a bias toward anti-spike CD8 responses in VDJdb matching, which missed private and CD4 specificities.

Trimming removed 0 bases at V and 7 bases at J, with 22 bases between. This CDR3 contains 18 residues. The germline CDR1 and CDR2 sequences are ENHRY and SYGVKD. The library protocol tagged individual cDNA molecules with unique molecular identifiers. TCRdb re-called the 5' RACE reads with MiXCR, one entry per CDR3 protein. This table has 70,000 to 95,000 distinct CDR3 sequences, about 16% appearing once. This TCR derives from an adult who was a healthcare worker with PCR-confirmed SARS-CoV-2 infection or an uninfected control (not recorded which). The sequencing input was whole blood. The chain carries TRBV10-3 and TRBJ2-1; TRBD2 is a possible D gene (6 bases). The CDR3 here is CAISESVGGNTFSNEQFF. CDR3 in DNA: TGTGCCATCAGTGAGTCGGTCGGGGGAAATACCTTTTCAAATGAGCAGTTCTTC.